These 8 T cell receptor beta chains were sequenced from one sample in a study of tissue T cells after allogeneic stem cell transplantation. Measured with immunoSEQ multiplex PCR; TCRdb has only the in-frame clones, and not every one. Among fewer than 20,000 clones listed, under 80% were seen once. Specimen: spleen. The receptors here all came from a female BALB/c mouse in good health. The strain's MHC haplotype is H2-d.

Regarding this clone: The listed genes are named as in mouse. The read comes to an end 1 residue before the CDR3 does, leaving the germline J gene to fill in the end. This chain connects TRBV2 to TRBJ2-2; the match to TRBD1 covers 8 bases. The V gene end was trimmed by 1 base and the J gene end by 2 bases; junction bases not matched to a gene: 3. Germline V gene sequence: CDR1 LGHNA, CDR2 YSYQKL. CDR3 length: 16 residues. The CDR3: CASSQGTGRNTGQLYF. The covered CDR3 bases are TGTGCCAGCAGCCAAGGGACAGGGCGGAACACCGGGCAGCTCTAC. The whole variable domain, filled in from reference TRBV2 and TRBJ2-2, reads DPKIIQKPKYLVAVTGSEKILICEQYLGHNAMYWYRQSAKKPLEFMFSYSYQKLMDNQTASSRFQPQSSKKNHLDLQITALKPDDSATYFCASSQGTGRNTGQLYFGEGSKLTVL.

This clone was seen only a few times. Gene names follow the mouse nomenclature. The read ends 1 residue before the CDR3 terminus; that terminus is restored from the germline J gene. The chain is built from TRBV13-2 and TRBJ2-1, with 9 bases aligning to TRBD2. Losses at the gene ends were 1 base for V and 5 bases for J; bases not matched to a gene: 4. The CDR3 is made up of 15 amino acids. CDR1 and CDR2 (germline): NNHNN, SYGAGS (reference sequence). The sequenced part of the CDR3 DNA is TGTGCCAGCGGTGATCCGACTGGGGGAGATGCTGAGCAGTTC. Amino acids: CASGDPTGGDAEQF. The complete CDR3 protein is CASGDPTGGDAEQFF.

In regard to this clone: Gene names are the mouse ones. The missing CDR3 end, 1 residue past where the read stops, is filled in from the germline J gene. The chain joins TRBV13-2 to TRBJ2-5; 8 bases match TRBD1. Germline V CDR1 and CDR2: NNHNN, SYGAGS (reference sequence). The CDR3 sequence is 14 residues long. The ends lost 5 bases at V and 2 bases at J; junction bases unmatched: 4. Partial CDR3 DNA: TGTGCCAGCGGCGACAGGGGCCGCCAAGACACCCAGTAC. This encodes CASGDRGRQDTQY. The whole CDR3 protein is CASGDRGRQDTQYF.

Worth noting for this clone: The genes are named according to mouse. The CDR3 goes on 1 residue after the read ends, and that part is filled in from the germline J gene. This chain uses TRBV13-2 with TRBJ2-4; tentatively, D is TRBD1 (5 bases). Germline-derived CDR1 and CDR2 are NNHNN and SYGAGS (reference sequence). CDR3 size: 14 residues. Between the trimmed V and J ends, which lost 1 base and 0 bases, there was a span of 6 bases. CDR3 DNA, as far as it was read: TGTGCCAGCGGTGATCCAGGGAGTCAAAACACCTTGTAC. Encoded protein: CASGDPGSQNTLY. The complete CDR3 protein is CASGDPGSQNTLYF.

This clone was seen a handful of times. Gene names are the mouse ones. The CDR3 protein is CASSRTGGVYAEQFF. The sequenced CDR3 bases are TGTGCCAGCAGTCGGACTGGGGGGGTCTATGCTGAGCAGTTC. V gene TRBV19 combines with J gene TRBJ2-1; 12 nucleotides agree with TRBD2. The read ends 1 residue before the CDR3 terminus; that terminus is restored from the germline J gene. V dropped 4 bases and J dropped 3; count of bases not matched to a gene: 2. This CDR3 comprises 15 residues. Germline V lookup: CDR1 FNHDT, CDR2 SITEND (reference sequence).

On this clone itself: Genes and germline come from the mouse. The read is 1 residue too short to cover the CDR3 end, so that end is filled in from the germline J gene. The chain uses TRBV20 and TRBJ1-4, with 8 bases lining up with TRBD1. Per germline, CDR1 GFQATS and CDR2 STVNSAI. J gave up 3 bases and V 2 bases, and 5 bases lay outside the gene matches. There are 15 residues in the CDR3. Partial CDR3 DNA: TGTGGTGCTAGGATCGGACAGGGCACCAACGAAAGATTATTT. As protein: CGARIGQGTNERLF. The whole CDR3 region reads CGARIGQGTNERLFF.

As regards this clone: Each gene name is a mouse one. The read ends 1 residue shy of where the CDR3 ends; the end is completed using the germline J gene. The V call is TRBV5, the J call TRBJ2-7, with 7 bases lining up with TRBD1. Germline V lookup: CDR1 LGHNA, CDR2 YNLKQL (reference sequence). The ends lost 2 bases at V and 4 bases at J; junction bases unmatched: 2. CDR3 size: 13 residues. CDR3 DNA, as far as it was read: TGTGCCAGCAGCCAAAGACAGGGTTATGAACAGTAC. The encoded protein is CASSQRQGYEQY. The complete CDR3 protein is CASSQRQGYEQYF.

In regard to this clone: The germline and genes are mouse ones. The CDR3 region is CASSLVGENNYAEQFF. The part of the CDR3 DNA that was read is TGTGCCAGCAGCTTAGTAGGGGAAAATAACTATGCTGAGCAGTTC. The rearrangement uses TRBV3 and TRBJ2-1; D is possibly TRBD1 (5 bases). Read sequence stops 1 residue before the CDR3 end, and the germline J gene provides the missing end. Germline-derived CDR1 and CDR2 are SNHLY and FYNGKV (reference sequence). With 1 base removed from V and 0 bases from J, the gap between germline ends came to 10 bases. CDR3 length: 16 residues.